This record covers a single T cell receptor (beta chain). The data derive from a study of blood T cell repertoires in COVID-19. The repertoire was sequenced with immunoSEQ multiplex PCR; TCRdb's copy has only in-frame clones and lacks some. The sample includes 100,000 to 150,000 clones, 86% of them seen just once. Germline CDR1 and CDR2: LNHDA and SQIVND (reference sequence). CDR3 length: 14 residues. Deletions cut 7 bases from V and 2 bases from J, with 14 bases between. The receptor comes from a woman between 70 and 85 years old with COVID-19, enrolled during active disease. This chain uses TRBV19 with TRBJ1-2; tentative D call: TRBD1 (5 bases). The sequencing input was peripheral blood. The CDR3 DNA is TGTGCCAGTAAGTTTCGTCCAGGGAACTATGGCTACACCTTC. Residues: CASKFRPGNYGYTF.